The 6 T cell receptor beta chains given below trace back to one sample, sequenced in a study of response to subunit inactivated influenza vaccine. MiXCR was run by TCRdb on the RT-PCR reads, yielding one entry per CDR3 protein. In the table there are 180,000 or so distinct CDR3 sequences, over 9.5% of which are singletons. The sample also formed part of further work on T cells expressing NK-cell markers. This second study notes: 5'RACE template switching built TCR beta cDNA with unique molecular identifiers.

The source material was CD8+ T cells sorted from PBMCs, sampled 11 to 12 days after vaccination. These TCRs come from a man in his forties or fifties who received an inactivated influenza vaccine.

This clonotype was detected a few times. The chain joins TRBV19 to TRBJ2-4; D not resolved. The germline gives CDR1 LNHDA, CDR2 SQIVND (reference sequence). The germline V and J ends were trimmed by 0 bases and 10 bases, with 13 bases remaining between them. This CDR3 comprises 14 residues. The CDR3 sequence is CASSIDAIWEIQYF. CDR3 coding DNA: TGTGCCAGTAGTATAGACGCCATTTGGGAAATTCAGTACTTC.

The J gene is TRBJ1-5, the V gene TRBV3-1; D uncertain. From germline, CDR1 is LGHDT and CDR2 YNNKEL (reference sequence). V was pared by 1 base and J by 3 bases, with 7 bases between. The length of the CDR3 is 14 residues. DNA for the CDR3: TGTGCCAGCAGCCAAGGAGGGATCAATCAGCCCCAGCATTTT. It specifies CASSQGGINQPQHF.

This clonotype was seen more than once but under ten times. V is TRBV2 and J is TRBJ2-5, with unresolved D. The germline gives CDR1 SNHLY, CDR2 FYNNEI. V lost 2 bases and J 2 bases, leaving 12 bases between the germline ends. The CDR3 sequence is 15 residues long. DNA for the CDR3: TGTGCCAGCAGTGAACGCGCGGCAGTGCAAGAGACCCAGTACTTC. Protein product: CASSERAAVQETQYF.

The chain carries TRBV11-3 and TRBJ2-2, with 8 bases identical to TRBD1. The germline CDR1 and CDR2 sequences are SGHNT and YENEEA. The CDR3 is 12 amino acids. J gave up 8 bases and V 5 bases, and 1 base lay outside the gene matches. This CDR3 reads CASSDRGGELFF. CDR3 coding DNA: TGTGCCAGCAGCGACAGGGGTGGGGAGCTGTTTTTT.

As DNA, the CDR3 is TGTGCCAGCAGCTTTGGATGGGTCGGGGCCGGGGAGCTGTTTTTT. This encodes CASSFGWVGAGELFF. The V gene is TRBV5-6, the J gene TRBJ2-2; tentative D call: TRBD2 (5 bases). Trimming shortened V by 2 bases and J by 6 bases, and 14 bases separated the two germline ends. Germline V gives CDR1 SGHDT, CDR2 YYEEEE. The CDR3 runs 15 residues.

The chain employs TRBV9 and TRBJ2-3, with D maybe TRBD1 (6 bases). Germline assignment: CDR1 SGDLS and CDR2 YYNGEE. V shed 0 bases and J shed 5 bases, with 13 bases lying between them. CDR3 length: 15 residues. The CDR3 nucleotides are TGTGCCAGCAGCGTAGGAGGGGGTAAGATAGATACGCAGTATTTT. Its protein product is CASSVGGGKIDTQYF.